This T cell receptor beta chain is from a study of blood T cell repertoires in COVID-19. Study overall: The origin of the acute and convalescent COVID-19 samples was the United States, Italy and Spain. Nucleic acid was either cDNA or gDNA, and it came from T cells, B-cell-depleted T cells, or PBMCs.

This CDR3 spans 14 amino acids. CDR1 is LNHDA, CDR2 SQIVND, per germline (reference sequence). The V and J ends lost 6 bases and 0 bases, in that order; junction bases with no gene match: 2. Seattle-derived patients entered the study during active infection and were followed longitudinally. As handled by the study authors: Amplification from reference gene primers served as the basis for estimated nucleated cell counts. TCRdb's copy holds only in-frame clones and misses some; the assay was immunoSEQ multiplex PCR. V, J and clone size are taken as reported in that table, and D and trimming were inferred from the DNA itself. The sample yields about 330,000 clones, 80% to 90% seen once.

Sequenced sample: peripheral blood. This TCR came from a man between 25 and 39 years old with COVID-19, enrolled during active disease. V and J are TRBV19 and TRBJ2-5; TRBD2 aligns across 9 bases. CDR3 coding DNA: TGTGCCAGTAGCAGCGGGAGGTACCAAGAGACCCAGTACTTC. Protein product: CASSSGRYQETQYF.